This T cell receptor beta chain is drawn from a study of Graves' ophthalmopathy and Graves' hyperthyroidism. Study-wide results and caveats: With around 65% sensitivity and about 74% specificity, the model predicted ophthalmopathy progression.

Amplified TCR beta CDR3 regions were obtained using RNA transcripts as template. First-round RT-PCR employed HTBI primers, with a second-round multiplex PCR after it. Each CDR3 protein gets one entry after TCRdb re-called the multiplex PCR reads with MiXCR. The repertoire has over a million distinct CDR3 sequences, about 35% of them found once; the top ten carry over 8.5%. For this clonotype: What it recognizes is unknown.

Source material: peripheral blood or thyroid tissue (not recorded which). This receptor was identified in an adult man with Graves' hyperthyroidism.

CDR3 protein: CASSTRTAIEAFF. In DNA form, the CDR3 reads TGTGCCAGCAGTACCCGGACAGCTATTGAAGCTTTCTTT. V is TRBV28 and J is TRBJ1-1; D might be TRBD1 (6 bases). The CDR3 has 13 residues. Germline assignment: CDR1 MDHEN and CDR2 SYDVKM. Trimming removed 5 bases from V and 7 bases from J, with 14 bases in between.